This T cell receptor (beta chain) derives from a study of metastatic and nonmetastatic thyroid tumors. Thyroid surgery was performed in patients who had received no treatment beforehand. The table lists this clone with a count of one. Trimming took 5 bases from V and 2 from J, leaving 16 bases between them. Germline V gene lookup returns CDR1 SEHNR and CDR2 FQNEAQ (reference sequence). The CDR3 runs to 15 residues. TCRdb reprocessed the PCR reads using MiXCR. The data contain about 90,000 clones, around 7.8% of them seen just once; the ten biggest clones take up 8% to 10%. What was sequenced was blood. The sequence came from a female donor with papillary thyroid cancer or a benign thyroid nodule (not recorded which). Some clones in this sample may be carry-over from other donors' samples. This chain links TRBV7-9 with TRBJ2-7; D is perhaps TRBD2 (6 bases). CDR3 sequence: CASSPRGSRTYEQYF. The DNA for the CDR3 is TGTGCCAGCAGCCCGCGGGGCAGTCGAACCTACGAGCAGTACTTC. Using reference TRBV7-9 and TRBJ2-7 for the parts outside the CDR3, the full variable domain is DTGVSQNPRHKITKRGQNVTFRCDPISEHNRLYWYRQTLGQGPEFLTYFQNEAQLEKSRLLSDRFSAERPKGSFSTLEIQRTEQGDSAMYLCASSPRGSRTYEQYFGPGTRLTVT.